The T cell receptor beta chain under discussion was sequenced for a study of OX40 agonist ivuxolimab in advanced cancers. The study in broad terms: Ivuxolimab was an agonistic, fully human IgG2 monoclonal antibody directed against OX40 (CD134), a costimulatory receptor. Patients were allowed to have had prior anti-PD-1, anti-PD-L1 or anti-CTLA-4 therapy, and approximately 40% of the dose-escalation patients had been treated with checkpoint inhibitors. The point of sequencing TCRbeta in the periphery was to test whether ivuxolimab changed TCR sequence diversity and drove clonal T-cell expansion. The monotherapy dose-escalation portion (N ≈ 57 patients) of the phase I ivuxolimab trial is reported in the paper. Of the approximately 50 dose-escalation patients, hepatocellular carcinoma was present in about 20, melanoma in roughly 15, renal cell carcinoma in 9 and head and neck cancer in 9. Partial responses were achieved by three dose-escalation patients, of whom one had hepatocellular carcinoma and two had cutaneous melanoma. Intravenous ivuxolimab was administered to patients every 2 weeks at six dose levels: 0.01, 0.1, 0.3, 1.5, 3 and 10 mg/kg. A male proportion of about 79% and a mean age of around 60 years, ranging from 23 to 79, were recorded for the dose-escalation cohort. Study-wide findings and limitations: Partial responders in the 0.1-3.0 mg/kg groups had among the lowest normalized peripheral clonal expansion, especially among CD8+ T cells. Low levels of normalized T-cell clonal expansion were also seen in some patients who did not respond. After ivuxolimab, CD8+ T cells had more expanded clones than CD4+ T cells on average. Which antigens the clonally expanded peripheral T cells were specific for was not determined. At doses of 0.1 to 3.0 mg/kg, clonal expansion of both CD4+ and CD8+ T cells in blood was seen between baseline and week 6.

The trial excluded patients who had a history of autoimmune disease or were on systemic immunosuppression. Peripheral blood for TCR sequencing was collected from all dose cohorts at baseline, on cycle 4 day 1, and on cycle 7 day 1. Samples came from an open-label, multicenter, first-in-human phase I dose-escalation trial of ivuxolimab. Adults with locally advanced or metastatic melanoma, renal cell carcinoma, hepatocellular carcinoma or head and neck squamous cell carcinoma were enrolled in the trial. Before TCR sequencing, CD4+ T cells and CD8+ T cells from peripheral blood were sorted into separate populations. As to this clone: The antigen it recognizes is unknown. There are no base qualities to consult, and no much larger clone falls within one base.

From a lookup of the germline V gene (reference sequence), CDR1 and CDR2 are MNHEY and SMNVEV. Compared with germline, V lacks 8 bases and J lacks 8 bases; bases without a gene match: 6. The CDR3 runs 13 residues from the cysteine to the phenylalanine. Of all the DNA, just the CDR3 is kept, 39 bases in frame from base 1. Genomic DNA was extracted from sorted cells for sequencing of the TCRbeta CDR3 region. TCRbeta CDR3 regions were sequenced using the immunoSEQ Assay. The source is immuneACCESS, and TCRdb retained only in-frame sequences with V and J called. Part of the clones is not carried over; for the studies checked, unresolved V genes explain less than half of this, and the remainder is unexplained. This sample has over 85,000 clones in its table, and about 79% of those were observed once. The leading ten clones occupy more than 1.2% of the sample.

This clonotype was obtained from an adult with an advanced solid tumor such as melanoma, head and neck, liver or kidney cancer. The sequencing used CD4+ or CD8+ T cells sorted from blood, collected in a trial of the OX40 agonist ivuxolimab. The chain joins TRBV27 to TRBJ1-4, with 9 junctional bases fitting TRBD1. At the DNA level, the sequence is TGTGCCAGCCGAGGACAGGGGCGGGAAAAACTGTTTTTT. It translates as CASRGQGREKLFF.